The 26 T cell receptor beta chains below come from one sample, sequenced in a study of spatial heterogeneity in lung cancer. As for time point: blood at routine non-recurrence follow-up after resection. A single record per CDR3 protein comes from TCRdb applying MiXCR to the 5' RACE reads. This table has 95,000 to 120,000 distinct CDR3 sequences, roughly a tenth appearing once. The sequences come from PBMCs, collected at follow-up. The receptor set was obtained from a female donor with early-stage non-small cell lung cancer.

This clonotype was counted between two and nine times. The gene calls are TRBV3-1 and TRBJ1-1, with D unclear. This CDR3 has 11 residues. V was shortened by 0 bases and J by 7 bases, with 3 bases between the two germline ends. Germline V gene data show CDR1 as LGHDT and CDR2 as YNNKEL (reference sequence). CDR3 amino acids: CASSQDIEAFF. In DNA, the CDR3 is TGTGCCAGCAGCCAAGACATTGAAGCTTTCTTT.

This clonotype was seen at least ten times. V usage is TRBV20-1 and J usage is TRBJ1-2; D ambiguous. This CDR3 has 11 residues. The V end lost 5 bases, the J end lost 5 bases, and 9 bases lay between the germline ends. Germline assignment: CDR1 DFQATT and CDR2 SNEGSKA (reference sequence). CDR3 amino acids: CSAAEDYGYTF. The CDR3 DNA sequence: TGCAGTGCTGCGGAGGATTATGGCTACACCTTC.

CDR3 amino acids: CATGASGIYEQFF. The CDR3 region has the DNA TGTGCCACCGGGGCTAGCGGGATCTATGAGCAGTTCTTC. This chain connects TRBV15 to TRBJ2-1; TRBD2 matches 9 bases. The CDR3 totals 13 residues. V trimming: 8 bases; J trimming: 8 bases; junction bases outside the gene matches: 7. Germline loops: CDR1 LNHNV, CDR2 YYDKDF (reference sequence).

This clonotype has only a few counts. The chain combines TRBV7-2 with TRBJ2-7; D possibly corresponds to TRBD2 (6 bases). The V end was cut by 5 bases, the J end by 2 bases, with 16 bases between. Germline CDR1 SGHTA, CDR2 FQGNSA. The CDR3 length is 15 residues. This chain's CDR3 is CASSPPLASTYEQYF. Written as DNA, the CDR3 is TGTGCCAGCAGCCCCCCTCTAGCGTCTACCTACGAGCAGTACTTC.

This clonotype was found many times. V and J are TRBV7-9 and TRBJ1-2; D remains ambiguous. The CDR3 consists of 14 residues. Germline CDR1 reads SEHNR; CDR2 reads FQNEAQ (reference sequence). With 3 bases removed from V and 4 bases from J, the gap between germline ends came to 12 bases. The CDR3 protein is CASSLGQAFYGYTF. CDR3 coding DNA: TGTGCCAGCAGCTTGGGCCAGGCCTTCTATGGCTACACCTTC.

In its sample, this clonotype was seen many times. The chain couples TRBV7-2 to TRBJ1-2, with D unresolved. The ends were cut back, 5 bases at V and 5 bases at J, with 15 bases in the middle. Germline loops: CDR1 SGHTA, CDR2 FQGNSA. The CDR3 spans 14 residues. The CDR3 loop reads CASSTLRELYGYTF. The CDR3 bases are TGTGCCAGCAGCACACTCCGGGAACTATATGGCTACACCTTC.

There are many counts of this clonotype. This sequence joins TRBV6-1 and TRBJ1-1; a weak D match, TRBD1 (5 bases). The germline V and J ends were trimmed by 3 bases and 3 bases, with 14 bases remaining between them. From germline, CDR1 is MNHNS and CDR2 SASEGT. This CDR3 has 15 residues. The chain's CDR3 is CASSEFWGRDTEAFF. CDR3 DNA sequence: TGTGCCAGCAGTGAGTTTTGGGGGAGGGACACTGAAGCTTTCTTT.

This clonotype was detected a few times. The chain couples TRBV5-1 to TRBJ2-1; 9 nucleotides align to TRBD2. This CDR3 region has 15 residues. Trimming took 2 bases from V and 6 from J; bases not matched to a gene: 6. Germline V lookup: CDR1 SGHRS, CDR2 YFSETQ. The CDR3 sequence: CASSFPGLAGNEQFF. In DNA, the CDR3 is TGCGCCAGCAGCTTCCCGGGACTAGCTGGCAATGAGCAGTTCTTC.

This clonotype occurred many times. The chain uses TRBV12-3 or TRBV12-4 and TRBJ2-3; 11 nucleotides align to TRBD2. V was clipped by 6 bases and J by 3 bases; unmatched bases: 11. This CDR3 has 17 residues. The chain's CDR3 is CASSPMVTSGSTDTQYF. CDR3 bases: TGTGCCAGCAGCCCGATGGTAACTAGCGGGAGTACAGATACGCAGTATTTT.

This clonotype was detected ten times or more. This chain connects TRBV24-1 to TRBJ2-1; 7 bases agree with TRBD2. The V segment lost 5 bases and the J segment 0 bases; nucleotides outside the gene matches: 6. CDR3 length: 16 amino acids. Germline V CDR1 and CDR2: KGHDR, SFDVKD. CDR3 protein: CATSVSSGTSYNEQFF. The CDR3 DNA sequence: TGTGCCACCAGTGTCTCAAGCGGGACCTCCTACAATGAGCAGTTCTTC.

This clonotype was picked up a small number of times. The chain links TRBV20-1 to TRBJ2-3; TRBD2 matches at 11 bases. Unmatched junction bases numbered 6, after V lost 5 bases and J lost 2 bases. This CDR3 is 15 amino acids long. Germline lookup yields CDR1 DFQATT and CDR2 SNEGSKA (reference sequence). The CDR3: CSAEIAGGPTDTQYF. The CDR3 DNA follows: TGCAGTGCTGAGATAGCGGGAGGGCCCACAGATACGCAGTATTTT.

There are a few counts of this clonotype. This chain uses TRBV12-3 or TRBV12-4 with TRBJ2-5; TRBD2 matches at 10 bases. The CDR3 covers 16 residues. J lost 7 bases, V lost 6 bases, and 14 bases had no gene match. The CDR3 DNA follows: TGTGCCAGCAGAAGCGGTGCTAGCGGGAGAATGGGGACCCAGTACTTC. This sequence encodes CASRSGASGRMGTQYF.

The sample holds a few counts of this clonotype. The chain combines TRBV28 with TRBJ1-2; weak D call: TRBD1 (5 bases). The V and J ends lost 5 bases and 3 bases respectively, with 10 bases between them. CDR1 MDHEN and CDR2 SYDVKM come from the germline V gene. The length of the CDR3 is 13 residues. This CDR3 reads CASSPGRHYGYTF. The CDR3 DNA sequence: TGTGCCAGCAGTCCGGGACGGCACTATGGCTACACCTTC.

The table lists this clonotype with many counts. This chain uses TRBV5-1 with TRBJ1-5, with D possibly matching TRBD1 (5 bases). V was trimmed by 0 bases and J by 1 base, leaving 8 bases between them. The CDR3 loop spans 15 amino acids. Germline V gives CDR1 SGHRS, CDR2 YFSETQ. The DNA of the CDR3 is TGCGCCAGCAGCTTGGCCGGGGGAAGCAATCAGCCCCAGCATTTT. Amino acids: CASSLAGGSNQPQHF.

V usage is TRBV4-2 and J usage is TRBJ2-7; TRBD2 agrees at 10 bases. The CDR3 is 17 amino acids. The junction had 10 bases not matched to a gene; V was cut back by 0 bases and J by 5 bases. CDR1 is LGHNA and CDR2 is YNFKEQ in the germline V gene. DNA of the CDR3: TGTGCCAGCAGCCAAGAGCTCACTAGCGGGATTCATCACGAGCAGTACTTC. It translates to CASSQELTSGIHHEQYF.

This clonotype has only a few counts. V and J are TRBV6-2 or TRBV6-3 and TRBJ2-1; perhaps TRBD1 as D (6 bases). The CDR3 loop spans 13 amino acids. The V gene lost 5 bases and the J gene lost 9 bases, with 14 bases spanning the gap. Germline assignment: CDR1 MNHEY and CDR2 SVGEGT. The CDR3 sequence is CASSGGHRVEQFF. The CDR3 DNA follows: TGTGCCAGCAGTGGCGGGCACAGGGTTGAGCAGTTCTTC.

Only a few counts were recorded for this clonotype. The rearrangement links TRBV4-1 to TRBJ2-3, with D unclear. Germline loops: CDR1 MGHRA, CDR2 YSYEKL. This CDR3 is 10 amino acids long. V was cut by 4 bases and J by 14 bases, with 10 bases left in between. The CDR3 sequence: CASSPKARYF. Written as DNA, the CDR3 is TGCGCCAGCAGCCCCAAAGCAAGGTATTTT.

The genes are TRBV27 and TRBJ2-7, with D possibly being TRBD2 (6 bases). Trimming took off 5 bases at V and 3 bases at J, with 14 bases between the two ends. This CDR3 region has 14 residues. Germline CDR1 is MNHEY and CDR2 is SMNVEV (reference sequence). The CDR3 reads CASSQPGEGYEQYF. The CDR3 DNA sequence: TGTGCCAGCAGTCAGCCGGGAGAAGGCTACGAGCAGTACTTC.

This clonotype was counted a few times. The chain is built from TRBV12-3 or TRBV12-4 and TRBJ1-5, with 10 bases lining up with TRBD1. The CDR3 extends over 13 amino acids. V shed 9 bases and J 4 bases; nucleotides not matched to a gene: 3. For the CDR3, the DNA is TGTGCCAGTCGGACAGGGGGTAATCAGCCCCAGCATTTT. As protein: CASRTGGNQPQHF.

This clonotype was observed a few times. The chain is built from TRBV18 and TRBJ1-1; D remains unclear. Per germline, CDR1 KGHSH and CDR2 LQKENI. The V end lost 4 bases, the J end lost 3 bases, and 12 bases lay between the germline ends. The CDR3 contains 14 residues. The CDR3 protein is CASSQINRDTEAFF. The CDR3 DNA is TGTGCCAGCTCACAGATCAACCGGGACACTGAAGCTTTCTTT.

This chain links TRBV6-5 with TRBJ1-3, with D possibly TRBD1 on 5 matching bases. Germline V gives CDR1 MNHEY, CDR2 SVGAGI. With 0 bases removed from V and 1 base from J, the gap between germline ends came to 10 bases. The CDR3 has 16 residues. CDR3 residues: CASSYSLQGSGNTIYF. For the CDR3, the DNA is TGTGCCAGCAGTTACTCTCTTCAGGGATCTGGAAACACCATATATTTT.

The sample holds a few counts of this clonotype. The chain uses TRBV7-8 and TRBJ2-7, with D perhaps given as TRBD1 or TRBD2 (5 bases each). Per the germline V gene, CDR1 is SGHVS and CDR2 is FQNEAQ. Trimming left V 4 bases short and J 0 bases short, with 13 bases between. This CDR3 is built from 15 residues. The DNA of the CDR3 is TGTGCCAGCAGCTCGGGACCGCTGAGCTCCTACGAGCAGTACTTC. Translated: CASSSGPLSSYEQYF.

The chain employs TRBV10-3 and TRBJ1-5; 7 nucleotides align to TRBD1. Germline V lookup: CDR1 ENHRY, CDR2 SYGVKD. The CDR3 sequence is 14 residues long. V shed 4 bases and J 7 bases; nucleotides not matched to a gene: 7. The CDR3 nucleotides read TGTGCCATCAGTGGACAGGGTCGGGGCCAGCCCCAGCATTTT. Its translation is CAISGQGRGQPQHF.

Only a few counts were recorded for this clonotype. The rearrangement joins TRBV12-3 or TRBV12-4 to TRBJ2-7; D not certain. V lost 7 bases to trimming and J lost 7 bases, with 11 bases between them. The CDR3 is made up of 11 amino acids. This chain's CDR3 is CASTETGEQYF. The CDR3 coding sequence is TGTGCCAGCACCGAAACCGGGGAGCAGTACTTC.

The chain couples TRBV2 to TRBJ1-6; D not resolved. The V end was cut by 4 bases, the J end by 0 bases, with 7 bases between. The CDR3 spans 15 residues. The germline V gene encodes CDR1 SNHLY and CDR2 FYNNEI. The CDR3 coding sequence is TGTGCCAGCAGTGTCGAGAGCTCCTATAATTCACCCCTCCACTTT. Amino acids: CASSVESSYNSPLHF.

Worth noting for this clonotype: A read error may produce the germline difference seen at one junction end. The chain is built from TRBV5-6 and TRBJ2-3; possible D gene TRBD2, 5 bases. The CDR3 has 15 residues. CDR1 is SGHDT and CDR2 is YYEEEE in the germline V gene. The CDR3 DNA reads TGTGTCAGCACCCTTCGGGGTTCTATCACAGATACGCAGTATTTT. It translates to CVSTLRGSITDTQYF.